This TCR beta chain stems from a study of human T cells and chemical hapten exposure. Whole-study context: Sensitizing treatment utilized 2% DPC over a 2 cm by 2 cm portion of upper inner arm skin. DPC (0.01%) was patch tested on the upper back and read at 6 days. Alopecia areata, totalis or universalis affected patients who were mostly female.

The time point: patch test 3, about 24 weeks after DPC sensitization. Treatment: therapeutic diphenylcyclopropenone sensitization with weekly scalp DPC. Extraction yielded total RNA from whole blood (unfractionated). A single record per CDR3 protein comes from TCRdb applying MiXCR to the RACE reads. The sample contains 150,000 to 200,000 distinct CDR3 sequences, 25% to 35% of which appear only once. The CDR3 contains 14 residues. The trim removed 6 bases at V and 1 base at J, leaving 4 bases unmatched. Germline V lookup: CDR1 SGHKS, CDR2 YYEKEE (reference sequence). The source is a woman aged 18-29 years with alopecia areata. Some clones in this sample may be carry-over from other donors' samples. The material was whole blood, obtained in connection with sensitization to the hapten diphenylcyclopropenone (DPC). The chain recombines TRBV5-5 with TRBJ2-3; 8 bases agree with TRBD2. CDR3: CASTQTSGTDTQYF. CDR3 DNA: TGTGCCAGCACCCAGACTAGCGGCACAGATACGCAGTATTTT.